This TCR beta chain stems from a study of blood T cell repertoires in COVID-19. Study as a whole: COVID-19 samples collected from the United States, Italy and Spain covered acute and convalescent phases. The analysed material was cDNA or gDNA that came from T cells, B-cell-depleted T cells, or PBMCs.

In the source study's methods: Amplification with reference gene primers provided the estimates of nucleated cell counts. Repertoires were generated with immunoSEQ multiplex PCR, while TCRdb's copy carries only in-frame clones and drops some. The DNA gave D and trimming, while V, J and clone size come from that table. Of 350,000 or so clones detected, 90% appear once; the ten largest clones hold 6.5% to 7%. The CDR3 runs 15 residues. Germline assignment: CDR1 KGHDR and CDR2 SFDVKD. V trimming: 5 bases; J trimming: 7 bases; junction bases outside the gene matches: 9. Material for sequencing was peripheral blood. The chain combines TRBV24-1 with TRBJ1-2, with TRBD1 matching over 10 bases. The clonotype originates from a man in his late teens or twenties with active or convalescent COVID-19. CDR3 loop: CATSASGTGDSGYTF. The DNA for the CDR3 is TGTGCCACCAGTGCCTCCGGGACAGGGGATTCTGGCTACACCTTC.